This T cell receptor (beta chain) comes out of a study of T cell responses to AZD1222 COVID-19 vaccine. Study results and caveats: Epitopes outside B.1.351 and B.1.1.7 mutated regions reportedly drew nearly half of spike TCRs. Spike-specific TCR repertoires showed rising breadth and depth after two AZD1222 doses. Vaccine-associated CD4 TCRs spanned spike, dominant at 160-218 and 743-854. The study identified only a handful of AZD1222 recipients as seropositive at baseline.

This table comes from immunoSEQ multiplex PCR, and its TCRdb copy is limited to in-frame clones, with some not included. The repertoire holds 150,000 or so clones, with more than 85% as singletons. The V gene end was trimmed by 5 bases and the J gene end by 6 bases; junction bases not matched to a gene: 5. The CDR3 sequence is 13 residues long. Germline CDR1 LNHDA, CDR2 SQIVND (reference sequence). About this clone itself: The antigen is unknown.

The material was peripheral blood, obtained 28 days after the second AZD1222 dose. This receptor was identified in an adult who received the AZD1222 COVID-19 vaccine. The chain is built from TRBV19 and TRBJ2-7; TRBD1 matches at 9 bases. In DNA, the CDR3 is TGTGCCAGTAGTTGGACAGGGGATAGCGAGCAGTACTTC. It yields the protein CASSWTGDSEQYF.